This T cell receptor (beta chain) originates from a study of T cell responses to AZD1222 COVID-19 vaccine. About this clone: Its antigen is currently unknown.

Study observations and caveats: With two AZD1222 doses given, Spike-specific TCR breadth and depth both rose. It should be noted that donors were predominantly white British and more often female, and clonal diversity was possibly underestimated. At baseline, seropositivity was found in only 6 or 7 AZD1222 recipients.

Some clones are missing from TCRdb's copy, which holds only in-frame ones; the method was immunoSEQ multiplex PCR. This table has some 100,000 clones, around 87% appearing once. The CDR3 totals 17 residues. V was trimmed by 5 bases and J by 4 bases, leaving 18 bases between them. Per germline, CDR1 LNHDA and CDR2 SQIVND (reference sequence). Sample: peripheral blood, taken on day 0 of AZD1222 vaccination. The rearrangement links TRBV19 to TRBJ1-6; a possible D gene is TRBD1 (6 bases). The sequence derives from an adult in good health. In DNA, the CDR3 is TGTGCCAGTAGTGGGGCCTTGGGGGGCTTTTATAATTCACCCCTCCACTTT. It specifies CASSGALGGFYNSPLHF. The variable domain in full, completed from reference TRBV19 and TRBJ1-6, reads DGGITQSPKYLFRKEGQNVTLSCEQNLNHDAMYWYRQDPGQGLRLIYYSQIVNDFQKGDIAEGYSVSREKKESFPLTVTSAQKNPTAFYLCASSGALGGFYNSPLHFGNGTRLTVT.